A single sample gave rise to the 28 T cell receptor beta chains below, sequenced in a study of CD8 T cells in ankylosing spondylitis. Each CDR3 protein gets one entry after TCRdb re-called the 5' RACE reads with MiXCR. The table includes over 450,000 distinct CDR3 sequences, more than 9.5% detected once. For these TCRs, the target antigens are not known. Broader study findings: Blood of patients with ankylosing spondylitis appeared to be characterized by a TCR beta motif of several highly homologous variants.

The source material was blood, either unsorted or a sorted T cell fraction (not recorded which). The receptors come from a male donor with ankylosing spondylitis.

This clonotype was picked up a small number of times. V gene TRBV18 combines with J gene TRBJ2-3; a possible D gene is TRBD1 (6 bases). Trimming took off 3 bases at V and 5 bases at J, with 9 bases between the two ends. The CDR3 consists of 13 residues. Germline V gene sequence: CDR1 KGHSH, CDR2 LQKENI. The CDR3 is CASSPGTIDTQYF. In DNA form, the CDR3 reads TGTGCCAGCTCACCCGGGACAATAGATACGCAGTATTTT.

This clonotype was counted ten times or more. One end of the junction does not line up with germline, which may come from a read error. The J gene is TRBJ2-1, the V gene TRBV24-1; 8 nucleotides match TRBD1. CDR1 is KGHDR, CDR2 SFDVKD, per germline. CDR3 length equals 16 residues. CDR3: CATSDLGQGGYSEQFF. The CDR3 coding sequence is TGTGCCACCAGTGATTTGGGACAGGGAGGTTACAGTGAGCAGTTCTTC.

This clonotype was seen a handful of times. The chain couples TRBV4-1 to TRBJ2-1; D uncertain. CDR3 size: 15 residues. V was pared by 5 bases and J by 5 bases, with 16 bases between. From germline, CDR1 is MGHRA and CDR2 YSYEKL. Here the CDR3 DNA reads TGCGCCAGCAGCACTCATTCCGGGCAAAACAATGAGCAGTTCTTC. This translates into CASSTHSGQNNEQFF.

The V and J genes are TRBV20-1 and TRBJ2-1, with a weak D call TRBD2 (5 bases). CDR3 length equals 12 residues. Trimming pared 0 bases from V and 10 bases from J, leaving 10 bases between. From germline, CDR1 is DFQATT and CDR2 SNEGSKA (reference sequence). The CDR3 nucleotides are TGCAGTGCTAGAGAGCGTTCGGGGGAGCAGTTCTTC. It yields the protein CSARERSGEQFF.

This clonotype was seen a few times. The V and J genes are TRBV5-1 and TRBJ2-2; a weak D match, TRBD1 (6 bases). Germline loops: CDR1 SGHRS, CDR2 YFSETQ. The ends were cut back, 3 bases at V and 6 bases at J, with 15 bases in the middle. This CDR3 contains 15 residues. In DNA form, the CDR3 reads TGCGCCAGCAGCTCGGTACAGGGAACCCCCGGGGAGCTGTTTTTT. It specifies CASSSVQGTPGELFF.

This clonotype was seen ten or more times. The chain recombines TRBV20-1 with TRBJ2-3; tentatively, D is TRBD2 (6 bases). CDR3 length: 18 amino acids. CDR1 is DFQATT, CDR2 SNEGSKA, per germline (reference sequence). V shed 1 base and J shed 0 bases, with 20 bases lying between them. The DNA for the CDR3 is TGCAGTGCTAGAGGAGCGAGCGGGCTAGACCTGAGCACAGATACGCAGTATTTT. Translation: CSARGASGLDLSTDTQYF.

This clonotype showed up just a few times. The chain is built from TRBV7-9 and TRBJ2-5; TRBD2 might be the D (7 bases). CDR3 length: 15 residues. Germline loops: CDR1 SEHNR, CDR2 FQNEAQ (reference sequence). With 1 base removed from V and 5 bases from J, the gap between germline ends came to 14 bases. CDR3 nucleotides: TGTGCCAGCAGCTTAGGCGGGGGCATGGGGGAGACCCAGTACTTC. It yields the protein CASSLGGGMGETQYF.

The chain employs TRBV2 and TRBJ2-3; possibly TRBD1 for D (5 bases). This CDR3 region has 15 residues. V was shortened by 2 bases and J by 6 bases, with 15 bases between the two germline ends. Germline CDR1 reads SNHLY; CDR2 reads FYNNEI. The CDR3 nucleotides read TGTGCCAGCAGTGAACAGGGAACGGTATTGGATACGCAGTATTTT. It codes for CASSEQGTVLDTQYF. Together with reference TRBV2 and TRBJ2-3, the CDR3 gives the full variable domain: EPEVTQTPSHQVTQMGQEVILRCVPISNHLYFYWYRQILGQKVEFLVSFYNNEISEKSEIFDDQFSVERPDGSNFTLKIRSTKLEDSAMYFCASSEQGTVLDTQYFGPGTRLTVL.

This clonotype was observed a handful of times. The rearrangement joins TRBV5-1 to TRBJ1-6; no reliable D call. The CDR3 is made up of 14 amino acids. Trimming removed 0 bases at V and 7 bases at J, with 8 bases between. CDR1 is SGHRS and CDR2 is YFSETQ in the germline V gene. DNA for the CDR3: TGCGCCAGCAGCTTGGGGGAGACGAATTCACCCCTCCACTTT. Translated: CASSLGETNSPLHF.

In its sample, this clonotype was seen a few times. The rearrangement uses TRBV20-1 and TRBJ1-5, with 8 bases lining up with TRBD1. Germline lookup yields CDR1 DFQATT and CDR2 SNEGSKA (reference sequence). V shed 1 base, J shed 0 bases, and the junction held 11 bases outside the gene matches. The CDR3 is 18 residues long. The DNA of the CDR3 is TGCAGTGCTAGAGCCCGGGACAGGAAAGATTTTAGCAATCAGCCCCAGCATTTT. Translating gives CSARARDRKDFSNQPQHF.

This rearrangement joins TRBV6-1 to TRBJ2-2, with D unclear. Per germline, CDR1 MNHNS and CDR2 SASEGT. Trimming took 8 bases from V and 0 from J, leaving 13 bases between them. The CDR3 contains 15 residues. This CDR3 is CASRAAQPNTGELFF. CDR3 bases: TGTGCCAGCCGTGCCGCCCAGCCGAACACCGGGGAGCTGTTTTTT.

This clonotype was seen only a few times. The J gene is TRBJ2-5, the V gene TRBV9; weak D call: TRBD2 (6 bases). Germline CDR1 and CDR2: SGDLS and YYNGEE. This CDR3 spans 20 amino acids. V lost 0 bases and J 3 bases, leaving 27 bases between the germline ends. CDR3 amino acids: CASSVGGVNWGETSKETQYF. The CDR3, as DNA: TGTGCCAGCAGCGTAGGCGGGGTCAATTGGGGGGAAACTTCTAAAGAGACCCAGTACTTC.

The chain links TRBV5-1 to TRBJ2-3; D might be TRBD1 or TRBD2, each matching 5 bases. The V end was cut by 4 bases, the J end by 4 bases, with 13 bases between. Per the germline V gene, CDR1 is SGHRS and CDR2 is YFSETQ. This CDR3 comprises 14 residues. The DNA of the CDR3 is TGCGCCAGCAGCGACGTGCAGGGAGCAGATACGCAGTATTTT. Its protein product is CASSDVQGADTQYF.

This clonotype was observed many times. The rearrangement links TRBV7-9 to TRBJ2-3, with D possibly TRBD1 on 5 matching bases. The CDR3 runs to 16 residues. V lost 4 bases to trimming and J lost 0 bases, with 14 bases between them. Germline loops: CDR1 SEHNR, CDR2 FQNEAQ (reference sequence). Here the CDR3 reads CASSSQGTGSTDTQYF. The CDR3 region has the DNA TGTGCCAGCAGCTCCCAGGGTACTGGGAGCACAGATACGCAGTATTTT.

This clonotype has just one count. V is TRBV3-1 and J is TRBJ2-1; 9 bases are shared with TRBD2. Germline values: CDR1 LGHDT, CDR2 YNNKEL (reference sequence). The CDR3 has 16 amino acids. V shed 0 bases, J shed 5 bases, and the junction held 5 bases outside the gene matches. The CDR3 region has the DNA TGTGCCAGCAGCCAAGATACGTCTAGCGGGAACAATGAGCAGTTCTTC. It yields the protein CASSQDTSSGNNEQFF.

The chain employs TRBV12-3 or TRBV12-4 and TRBJ1-3; D uncertain. V shed 3 bases and J shed 1 base, with 7 bases lying between them. The CDR3 is 14 amino acids. The CDR3, as DNA: TGTGCCAGCAGTTTCCAAGGGTCTGGAAACACCATATATTTT. Translating it yields CASSFQGSGNTIYF.

This clonotype appeared many times. This chain connects TRBV7-8 to TRBJ1-5; D is perhaps TRBD1 (5 bases). Trimming removed 5 bases from V and 3 bases from J, with 11 bases in between. This CDR3 comprises 14 residues. Per germline, CDR1 SGHVS and CDR2 FQNEAQ. The CDR3 here is CASSIRDFNQPQHF. CDR3 coding DNA: TGTGCCAGCAGCATCCGGGACTTCAATCAGCCCCAGCATTTT. Combining the CDR3 with reference TRBV7-8 and TRBJ1-5 gives the whole variable domain GAGVSQSPRYKVAKRGQDVALRCDPISGHVSLFWYQQALGQGPEFLTYFQNEAQLDKSGLPSDRFFAERPEGSVSTLKIQRTQQEDSAVYLCASSIRDFNQPQHFGDGTRLSIL.

The chain links TRBV20-1 to TRBJ2-1; D not certain. CDR3 length: 12 residues. In germline, CDR1 is DFQATT, CDR2 SNEGSKA (reference sequence). Deletions cut 6 bases from V and 8 bases from J, with 14 bases between. The CDR3 region is CSAEQVVDEQFF. The CDR3 bases are TGCAGTGCGGAACAAGTGGTTGATGAGCAGTTCTTC.

The sample holds many counts of this clonotype. The chain combines TRBV11-2 with TRBJ2-2; 9 positions agree with TRBD1. Trimming removed 0 bases from V and 0 bases from J; junction bases left unmatched: 5. Per germline, CDR1 SGHAT and CDR2 FQNNGV. The CDR3 contains 18 residues. This CDR3 is CASSLDPQGAANTGELFF. CDR3 DNA: TGTGCCAGCAGCTTAGACCCACAGGGGGCGGCGAACACCGGGGAGCTGTTTTTT.

This clonotype was picked up many times. The V and J genes are TRBV2 and TRBJ2-2; D is undetermined. The germline gives CDR1 SNHLY, CDR2 FYNNEI. CDR3 length: 13 amino acids. Trimming stripped 7 bases from V and 1 base from J, with 7 bases between. DNA for the CDR3: TGTGCCAGCAAAGCGCAGAACACCGGGGAGCTGTTTTTT. It yields the protein CASKAQNTGELFF.

This clonotype was observed many times. The CDR3 DNA is TGTGCCAGCAGCCGGGACAACCAAGAGACCCAGTACTTC. Its protein is CASSRDNQETQYF. The gene calls are TRBV7-9 and TRBJ2-5; D may be TRBD1 (6 bases). The CDR3 has 13 amino acids. V dropped 5 bases and J dropped 0 bases, with 7 bases sitting between them. Germline CDR1 SEHNR, CDR2 FQNEAQ (reference sequence). Together with reference TRBV7-9 and TRBJ2-5, the CDR3 gives the full variable domain: DTGVSQNPRHKITKRGQNVTFRCDPISEHNRLYWYRQTLGQGPEFLTYFQNEAQLEKSRLLSDRFSAERPKGSFSTLEIQRTEQGDSAMYLCASSRDNQETQYFGPGTRLLVL.

The J gene is TRBJ1-6, the V gene TRBV20-1; D may be TRBD1 (6 bases). The CDR3 runs 17 residues. Deletions cut 3 bases from V and 3 bases from J, with 18 bases between. Germline loops: CDR1 DFQATT, CDR2 SNEGSKA (reference sequence). The DNA of the CDR3 is TGCAGTGCTAGCCCTCCCGGGACAACCCGCTATAATTCACCCCTCCACTTT. Protein product: CSASPPGTTRYNSPLHF.

Only a few counts were recorded for this clonotype. The rearrangement uses TRBV3-1 and TRBJ1-6; 7 positions agree with TRBD1. Losses at the gene ends were 4 bases for V and 14 bases for J; bases not matched to a gene: 5. The CDR3 extends over 12 amino acids. CDR1 is LGHDT and CDR2 is YNNKEL in the germline V gene (reference sequence). CDR3 amino acids: CASSLDRRALHF. Written as DNA, the CDR3 is TGTGCCAGCAGCCTGGACAGGCGGGCCCTCCACTTT.

This clonotype appeared many times. V usage is TRBV12-3 or TRBV12-4 and J usage is TRBJ2-4, with unresolved D. This CDR3 has 11 residues. The germline V and J ends were trimmed by 7 bases and 8 bases, with 9 bases remaining between them. In DNA form, the CDR3 reads TGTGCCAGCACCCTCAACTACATTCAGTACTTC. Encoded protein: CASTLNYIQYF.

This clonotype was seen more than once but under ten times. The chain uses TRBV6-4 and TRBJ2-1; TRBD2 might be the D (5 bases). Germline V lookup: CDR1 MRHNA, CDR2 SNTAGT. The CDR3 contains 15 residues. The ends were cut back, 3 bases at V and 6 bases at J, with 15 bases in the middle. As DNA, the CDR3 is TGTGCCAGCAGTGAAAATTTGGGAGTCCTCAATGAGCAGTTCTTC. It codes for CASSENLGVLNEQFF.

This clonotype appeared a few times. This chain connects TRBV28 to TRBJ1-4; D unresolved. The CDR3 length is 10 residues. The germline V and J ends were trimmed by 6 bases and 6 bases, with 2 bases remaining between them. CDR1 and CDR2 from the germline V gene are MDHEN and SYDVKM. CDR3: CASRDEKLFF. The CDR3 coding sequence is TGTGCCAGCAGGGATGAAAAACTGTTTTTT.

This sequence joins TRBV24-1 and TRBJ2-1, with 7 bases matching TRBD1. Germline V gene sequence: CDR1 KGHDR, CDR2 SFDVKD. The CDR3 totals 18 residues. The V segment lost 1 base and the J segment 0 bases; nucleotides outside the gene matches: 8. The CDR3 DNA reads as TGTGCCACCAGTGATTTACTCACGGGACAGAGCTCCTACAATGAGCAGTTCTTC. This codes for CATSDLLTGQSSYNEQFF.

The chain recombines TRBV4-2 with TRBJ1-2, with 8 bases fitting TRBD1. This CDR3 spans 16 amino acids. Germline V gene sequence: CDR1 LGHNA, CDR2 YNFKEQ. After removal of 0 bases from V and 1 base from J, the junction contained 4 bases not matched to a gene. As DNA, the CDR3 is TGTGCCAGCAGCCAAGATAGGGACAGGAATAACTATGGCTACACCTTC. Translated, it gives CASSQDRDRNNYGYTF.